The present entry profiles one T cell receptor beta chain with its context. Its antigen is currently unknown. This sample stems from a study of shared clonotypes between healthy human individuals. Study-wide context: There were three CD4 naive, three CD4 memory, two CD8 naive and one CD8 memory plates per donor. Study-level results: Donor clonotype sharing was expected to depend on sequencing depth.

Germline values: CDR1 PRHDT, CDR2 FYEKMQ (reference sequence). V was clipped by 4 bases and J by 2 bases; unmatched bases: 2. The CDR3 is 14 amino acids. In the original processing: Quality scores were absent from the junction-only immunoSEQ sequences, so filtering differed. The assay was immunoSEQ multiplex PCR, and TCRdb's table has in-frame clones only and misses some. That table supplies the V and J calls and clone size; D and trimming were determined from the DNA. The table includes hundreds of thousands of clones, roughly 95% detected once. Positive CCR7 selection of CD45RO-negative cells yielded the naive CD8 cells, and terminally differentiated effector memory CD45RA+ cells were excluded. The donor cohort consisted entirely of Caucasian adults residing in Nashville, Tennessee.

This clonotype was sampled from a woman aged 30 to 39 in good health. The chain has TRBV13 and TRBJ2-7; 10 bases agree with TRBD1. The sequenced sample was naive CD8+ T cells sorted from blood. The CDR3 nucleotides read TGTGCCAGCAGCTCCGGGACAGGGGCCTACGAGCAGTACTTC. This sequence encodes CASSSGTGAYEQYF.